The present T cell receptor (beta chain) was sequenced within a study of shared clonotypes between healthy human individuals. Libraries were prepared by immunoSEQ multiplex PCR; TCRdb keeps only in-frame clonotypes and omits some of them. The data contain millions of clones, about 95% of them singletons. In the naive CD8 group, cells lacked CD45RO and were positively selected for CCR7, so terminally differentiated effector memory CD45RA+ cells were left out. Concerning this clone itself: Other DNA sequences in this sample translate to the same CDR3.

From germline, CDR1 is SGDLS and CDR2 YYNGEE. CDR3 length: 14 amino acids. V was shortened by 0 bases and J by 2 bases, with 9 bases between the two germline ends. The specimen sequenced was naive CD8+ T cells sorted from blood. The clonotype was recovered from a man between 18 and 29 years old in good health. The chain has TRBV9 and TRBJ2-7; perhaps D is TRBD1 or TRBD2 (5 bases each). The CDR3 reads CASSVGGSAYEQYF. In nucleotides, the CDR3 is TGTGCCAGCAGCGTAGGGGGGTCAGCCTACGAGCAGTACTTC.